This T cell receptor (beta chain) originates from a study of Ad26.COV2.S vaccination and SARS-CoV-2 variants. CDR3 size: 14 residues. The germline V gene has CDR1 SEHNR and CDR2 FQNEAQ (reference sequence). Trimming left V 5 bases short and J 1 base short, with 11 bases between. Treatment indicated: some 20 received Ad26.COV2.S at low or high dose, single or two shots; about 5 received placebo; per-sample allocation not given. All samples were drawn on day 63, counting from the first vaccine or placebo injection. This clone has just a few counts. The protocol was immunoSEQ multiplex PCR, while the TCRdb copy is restricted to in-frame clones and leaves out a portion. The sample has about 400,000 clones, over 75% seen once.

Sequencing was performed on peripheral blood, taken in a trial of Ad26.COV2.S vaccine versus placebo. This rearrangement joins TRBV7-9 to TRBJ1-1; perhaps TRBD1 as D (5 bases). This sequence originates from a person aged 18-65 years who received the Ad26.COV2.S COVID-19 vaccine or a placebo. The CDR3 protein is CASSPSDRNTEAFF. The CDR3 DNA follows: TGTGCCAGCAGCCCCTCAGACAGGAACACTGAAGCTTTCTTT.